These 17 T cell receptor beta chains originate from one sample sequenced in a study of T cell responses to AZD1222 COVID-19 vaccine. The method was immunoSEQ multiplex PCR; TCRdb's version includes in-frame clones alone and lacks a portion of them. The data show some 120,000 clones, around 94% seen once. Sequenced material: peripheral blood, taken on day 0 of AZD1222 vaccination. Receptors were obtained from an adult in good health.

V is TRBV4-2 and J is TRBJ2-7; 8 bases line up with TRBD2. CDR3 size: 14 residues. Germline V gives CDR1 LGHNA, CDR2 YNFKEQ. V was pared by 4 bases and J by 4 bases, with 6 bases of the junction left unmatched. CDR3 region: CASSPWTSRYEQYF. DNA of the CDR3: TGTGCCAGCAGCCCCTGGACTAGCAGGTACGAGCAGTACTTC.

The gene calls are TRBV14 and TRBJ2-3, with 8 positions matching TRBD2. Trimming removed 1 base from V and 3 bases from J; junction bases left unmatched: 12. From germline, CDR1 is SGHDN and CDR2 FVKESK. The CDR3 runs to 18 residues. The CDR3 here is CASSQVKYSQRETDTQYF. The CDR3 DNA is TGTGCCAGCAGCCAAGTCAAGTATTCTCAGCGGGAGACAGATACGCAGTATTTT.

The chain links TRBV18 to TRBJ2-7, with D perhaps matching TRBD2 (5 bases). V was pared by 3 bases and J by 6 bases, with 12 bases between. The CDR3 covers 13 residues. The germline V gene has CDR1 KGHSH and CDR2 LQKENI. The CDR3 sequence: CASSPETRVEQYF. The CDR3 bases are TGTGCCAGCTCACCGGAAACGAGGGTCGAGCAGTACTTC.

This clone was found once. This rearrangement joins TRBV6-5 to TRBJ2-1, with no clear D. Germline lookup yields CDR1 MNHEY and CDR2 SVGAGI. This CDR3 contains 14 residues. V gave up 7 bases and J gave up 7 bases, with 17 bases separating them. DNA for the CDR3: TGTGCCAGCAACATTGGGGTAGGGTTAAATGAGCAGTTCTTC. Amino acid sequence: CASNIGVGLNEQFF.

The rearrangement uses TRBV10-1 and TRBJ2-2, with no clear D. Germline CDR1 is WNHNN and CDR2 is SYGVQD (reference sequence). The length of the CDR3 is 16 residues. V was trimmed by 6 bases and J by 5 bases, leaving 19 bases between them. The DNA of the CDR3 is TGCGCCAGCAGCAGCAGCCACGGACCTGGAACCGGGGAGCTGTTTTTT. Its protein product is CASSSSHGPGTGELFF.

In the case of this clone: One end of the junction is discordant with germline, which a read error may explain. The chain recombines TRBV6-5 with TRBJ1-2, with D possibly matching TRBD1 (6 bases). From germline, CDR1 is MNHEY and CDR2 SVGAGI. This CDR3 region has 11 residues. The CDR3: CASRGGPRTIF. Here the CDR3 DNA reads TGTGCCAGCAGGGGGGGCCCCAGGACCATCTTC.

This chain joins TRBV9 and TRBJ1-6; 7 nucleotides line up with TRBD1. The CDR3 is made up of 15 amino acids. V lost 4 bases to trimming and J lost 5 bases; unmatched junction nucleotides: 6. Germline V gives CDR1 SGDLS, CDR2 YYNGEE. For the CDR3, the DNA is TGTGCCAGCAGCCTTAGGGGACAGCATAATTCACCCCTCCACTTT. Translated, it gives CASSLRGQHNSPLHF.

The chain joins TRBV29-1 to TRBJ1-2; D might be TRBD1 (5 bases). The germline CDR1 and CDR2 sequences are SQVTM and ANQGSEA. Deletions cut 7 bases from V and 1 base from J, with 16 bases between. This CDR3 contains 14 residues. CDR3 sequence reads: CSAPQGGDNYGYTF. DNA for the CDR3: TGCAGCGCTCCCCAGGGTGGGGATAACTATGGCTACACCTTC.

The V and J genes are TRBV27 and TRBJ1-3, with 9 positions matching TRBD1. The CDR3 is 16 residues long. Per germline, CDR1 MNHEY and CDR2 SMNVEV (reference sequence). J lost 1 base, V lost 5 bases, and 6 bases had no gene match. The CDR3 bases are TGTGCCAGCAGTATCGGACAGGGGCTTTCTGGAAACACCATATATTTT. Translated: CASSIGQGLSGNTIYF.

The sample holds one count of this clone. The chain joins TRBV19 to TRBJ1-1, with a weak D call TRBD1 (6 bases). The V gene's germline CDR1 is LNHDA and CDR2 SQIVND (reference sequence). The CDR3 has 16 amino acids. Trimming took off 4 bases at V and 1 base at J, with 16 bases between the two ends. The CDR3 nucleotides are TGTGCCAGTAGTACCTACGAGGGGGGCGCGAACACTGAAGCTTTCTTT. Amino acids: CASSTYEGGANTEAFF.

V and J are TRBV19 and TRBJ2-1; D is possibly TRBD2 (6 bases). Per the germline V gene, CDR1 is LNHDA and CDR2 is SQIVND (reference sequence). This CDR3 has 16 residues. Trimming removed 3 bases from V and 0 bases from J, with 12 bases in between. The CDR3 loop is CASSIFSGSSYNEQFF. The CDR3 region has the DNA TGTGCCAGTAGTATCTTTAGCGGAAGCTCCTACAATGAGCAGTTCTTC. Supplemented by reference TRBV19 and TRBJ2-1, the full variable domain reads DGGITQSPKYLFRKEGQNVTLSCEQNLNHDAMYWYRQDPGQGLRLIYYSQIVNDFQKGDIAEGYSVSREKKESFPLTVTSAQKNPTAFYLCASSIFSGSSYNEQFFGPGTRLTVL.

This clone has only one observation. This sequence joins TRBV6-1 and TRBJ2-6; D perhaps matches TRBD1 (5 bases). The CDR3 totals 15 residues. Germline assignment: CDR1 MNHNS and CDR2 SASEGT. Trimming stripped 3 bases from V and 4 bases from J, with 10 bases between. The CDR3 DNA is TGTGCCAGCAGTGAGGAAGGGGCCGGGGCCAACGTCCTGACTTTC. Translation: CASSEEGAGANVLTF.

This chain links TRBV9 with TRBJ2-3; no clear D. Trimming removed 1 base at V and 4 bases at J, with 7 bases between. The CDR3 is 13 amino acids. CDR1 is SGDLS and CDR2 is YYNGEE in the germline V gene. In nucleotides, the CDR3 is TGTGCCAGCAGCGTACAACTATCAGATACGCAGTATTTT. It yields the protein CASSVQLSDTQYF.

This chain connects TRBV6-6 to TRBJ1-4; TRBD1 matches 7 bases. The junction had 8 bases not matched to a gene; V was cut back by 5 bases and J by 5 bases. The CDR3 consists of 15 residues. Per germline, CDR1 MNHNY and CDR2 SVGAGI (reference sequence). The CDR3 is CASSILRQGNEKLFF. In nucleotides, the CDR3 is TGTGCCAGCAGTATTCTAAGACAGGGAAATGAAAAACTGTTTTTT.

This chain links TRBV18 with TRBJ1-2; weak D call: TRBD1 (6 bases). CDR1 KGHSH and CDR2 LQKENI come from the germline V gene. Trimming cost V 5 bases and J 5 bases, with 12 bases left between them. The CDR3 sequence is 13 residues long. The CDR3 here is CASSTGTSYGYTF. CDR3 coding DNA: TGTGCCAGCTCAACCGGGACATCTTATGGCTACACCTTC.

The chain combines TRBV19 with TRBJ2-1; D possibly corresponds to TRBD1 (6 bases). The V gene lost 3 bases and the J gene lost 8 bases, with 14 bases spanning the gap. The germline gives CDR1 LNHDA, CDR2 SQIVND (reference sequence). CDR3 length: 14 amino acids. CDR3 residues: CASSIGRGTDEQFF. The CDR3 DNA is TGTGCCAGTAGTATTGGCAGGGGTACAGATGAGCAGTTCTTC.

This clone came up a few times. The V gene is TRBV9, the J gene TRBJ2-1, with a possible D match to TRBD1 (5 bases). CDR1 is SGDLS, CDR2 YYNGEE, per germline. Trimming shortened V by 3 bases and J by 6 bases, and 10 bases separated the two germline ends. This CDR3 has 13 residues. The CDR3, as DNA: TGTGCCAGCAGCGGGGGCCCCGGCAATGAGCAGTTCTTC. It specifies CASSGGPGNEQFF. The full variable domain, with the rest looked up from reference TRBV9 and TRBJ2-1, is DSGVTQTPKHLITATGQRVTLRCSPRSGDLSVYWYQQSLDQGLQFLIQYYNGEERAKGNILERFSAQQFPDLHSELNLSSLELGDSALYFCASSGGPGNEQFFGPGTRLTVL.